This T cell receptor beta chain was sequenced in a study of long-term antiretroviral therapy in people with HIV (dated 2022 in TCRdb). Background on the whole study: The earliest samples were collected approximately a decade before the 2015 WHO recommendation for immediate ART, a period when ART was typically delayed until CD4 counts fell. A retrospective serial study tested whether changes in peripheral blood TRB repertoire composition and diversity were associated with ART initiation and durable HIV suppression. A total of around 200 cryopreserved PBMC samples were contributed to the cohort by 30 adults with confirmed HIV infection, with samples collected serially over a mean of approximately six years (range 1-12). Eleven of the 30 participants with HIV were female. No cross-contamination during QIAcube processing was seen in test extractions of a monoclonal T-cell line run alongside roughly 30 polyclonal samples.

This clone was seen only a few times. What antigen it recognizes has not been identified. Base qualities were left out, and no much larger clone turns up one base away. Other DNA sequences of this sample code for an identical CDR3. To be included, a participant needed at least one PBMC sample from before ART initiation plus at least two post-ART samples. All participants with HIV were treated in the United States of America. Before DNA extraction, cryopreserved samples containing about 0.95-10 million PBMC were thawed and washed. At the time of the earliest PBMC sample for each participant with HIV, ages ranged from 23 to 54 years. PBMC samples from each participant spanned 1-4 timepoints before ART initiation and 2-8 timepoints after ART initiation, with a median of 7 samples. Serial HIV viral load, CD4+ T-cell count, ART history and demographic data were obtained for every participant. A Qiagen kit on a QIAcube was used to extract genomic DNA from unsorted PBMC, with samples processed in batches of 12.

Here is what the overall study found, with its caveats: Limited PBMC availability meant only the TCR beta chain was sequenced, without alpha chain pairing. The samples span the years 2004 to 2017, and the ART regimens used at that time may not be as effective as current regimens. Inferences about post-ART repertoire changes were limited because no data were available on ART adherence, viral resistance or therapy changes. Because cell numbers in pre-ART samples were limited, unsorted PBMC were profiled instead of sorted CD4+ and CD8+ T cells. At every time point, the repertoire was dominated by expanded TRB clones first identified before ART initiation, although this dominance fluctuated and, in many PLHIV, declined after ART. ART initiation was associated with a significant increase in TRB diversity, but diversity stayed significantly below transplant donor controls even after long-term ART. CDR3 length ranges in HIV repertoires were narrower than in controls, and network structure suggested an antigen-experienced repertoire with only a slight naive shift after ART.

The immunoSEQ hsTCRB v3.0 assay was used at survey level resolution for TRB variable region sequencing. TRB sequencing targeted a depth of about 40,000-50,000 T-cell genomes per sample. TRB libraries were pooled and sequenced on an Illumina MiSeq using a v3 150-cycle kit. The source study handled its data this way. Repertoire analysis ran in R within a reproducible Nextflow workflow covering QC, data transformation and analysis. LymphoSeq2, an R package for exploring AIRR-Seq data, was used to implement the custom analyses. After excluding a few samples that yielded fewer than 5000 total TRB sequences, roughly 190 HIV repertoires remained for analysis. Of the roughly 180 retained HIV repertoires, 55 to 60 were collected before and 120 to 130 after ART initiation. Repertoires were downsampled to 5000 TRB nucleotide sequences, with summary statistics averaged over 100 downsampling iterations. Only TRB sequences with CDR3 regions of at least seven amino acids were retained for analysis. A Shannon entropy-derived clonality score and the Gini coefficient were used to measure diversity. Repertoire networks linked the top 5000 CDR3 amino acid sequences whenever two sequences differed by an edit distance of one. For TRB CDR3 amino acid sequences, GLIPH2 was used to predict antigen specificity groups and MHC restriction. To flag known associations with CMV, EBV, HIV or tissue antigens, CDR3 amino acid sequences were compared against VDJdb and McPAS-TCR. Pre-ART, post-ART and control groups were compared with Wilcoxon signed-rank tests and Holm-Bonferroni correction. The immuneACCESS repertoire file appears here via TCRdb, limited to in-frame rearrangements. These files lack a portion of the clones; in checked studies, under half of the deficit traces to unresolved V genes, and the cause of the others is not known. V, J and clone size reflect that table, while D and trimming were determined from the DNA. In all, the sample holds fewer than 30,000 clones, and around 90% of those were seen once. Of the sample, about 9% falls within the top ten clones.

This TCR was recovered from a man between 50 and 59 years old with HIV. Source: unsorted PBMCs, taken 1.8 years before starting antiretroviral therapy.

At the DNA level, the sequence is TGCGCCAGCAGCCCCGACAGCTACGAGCAGTACTTC. Translated, it reads CASSPDSYEQYF. The V gene is TRBV5-1 and the J gene is TRBJ2-7; the D region possibly corresponds to TRBD1 (5 bases align). CDR1 is given as SGHRS and CDR2 as YFSETQ, both from the germline V gene. The CDR3 holds 12 amino acids from the cysteine to the phenylalanine. The read is trimmed to its CDR3 DNA, 36 bases read in frame from base 1. V and J are truncated by 4 bases and 3 bases respectively, leaving an intervening sequence of 8 bases.